The present TCR beta chain was sequenced within a study of blood T cells in healthy people across ages. The study's findings and limits: TCR beta diversity per million T cells fell roughly linearly with age. It was found that TCR beta diversity correlated strongly with the percentage of naive T cells.

CDR3 length: 15 amino acids. Germline V CDR1 and CDR2: SGHRS, YFSETQ. The V gene lost 5 bases and the J gene lost 1 base, with 10 bases spanning the gap. In regard to this clonotype: The target antigen is unknown.

PCR was performed a second time for about 7 to 12 cycles using a sample-barcoded 5' primer and a J-beta primer mix. One entry per CDR3 protein results from TCRdb running MiXCR on the 5' RACE reads. The sample consists of about 800,000 distinct CDR3 sequences, roughly 60% of them appearing once. The chain employs TRBV5-1 and TRBJ2-6, with D possibly called TRBD1 or TRBD2 (5 bases each). Sequencing was performed on blood. The sequence was collected from a man between 25 and 39 years old in good health. CDR3: CASRPGLSGANVLTF. DNA for the CDR3: TGCGCCAGCAGGCCGGGGCTGTCTGGGGCCAACGTCCTGACTTTC.